These 15 T cell receptor beta chains share one sample of origin, sequenced in a study of T cells in women clearing cervical HPV infection. This table comes from immunoSEQ multiplex PCR, and its TCRdb copy is limited to in-frame clones, with some not included. The sample holds approximately 31,000 clones. The sequencing input was blood buffy coat. The origin of the receptors is a woman between 18 and 70 years old with a cervical HPV16 infection that either progressed to CIN3+ or cleared (not recorded which).

Remarks on this clone: Coverage ceases 3 residues before the CDR3 finishes, and the germline J gene fills in the end. The gene calls are TRBV6-1 and TRBJ1-5, with 7 bases aligning to TRBD1. Germline CDR1 reads MNHNS; CDR2 reads SASEGT. The CDR3 sequence is 14 residues long. J was trimmed by 4 bases and V by 1 base; bases with no gene match: 1. CDR3 amino acids: CASSEGTGNQPQHF. CDR3 bases read: TGTGCCAGCAGTGAAGGGACAGGTAATCAGCCC.

Points on this clone: The read finishes 3 residues shy of the CDR3 end, and the germline J gene is used to complete it. The chain is built from TRBV28 and TRBJ2-3; D gene uncertain. The V gene lost 5 bases and the J gene lost 0 bases, with 15 bases spanning the gap. The CDR3 is 16 residues long. Per the germline V gene, CDR1 is MDHEN and CDR2 is SYDVKM. The chain's CDR3 is CASSPHYGGSTDTQYF. The covered CDR3 bases are TGTGCCAGCAGTCCACACTATGGCGGCAGCACAGATACG.

On this clone itself: The read stops 3 residues short of the end of the CDR3; the missing end is completed from the germline J gene. The V and J genes are TRBV4-1 and TRBJ2-7; no firm D call. Germline V lookup: CDR1 MGHRA, CDR2 YSYEKL. The V end lost 4 bases, the J end lost 3 bases, and 13 bases lay between the germline ends. The CDR3 spans 14 residues. The CDR3 loop is CASSPGGNDYEQYF. Partial CDR3 DNA: TGCGCCAGCAGCCCCGGTGGTAATGACTACGAG.

A word on this clone: The read is 3 residues too short to cover the CDR3 end, so that end is filled in from the germline J gene. At the DNA level, this CDR3 is encoded by other sequences in the same sample as well. The chain uses TRBV2 and TRBJ1-2; TRBD1 matches at 10 bases. Germline V gives CDR1 SNHLY, CDR2 FYNNEI. The length of the CDR3 is 17 residues. The J segment lost 3 bases and the V segment lost 2 bases, leaving 9 bases of the junction unmatched. The sequenced part of the CDR3 DNA is TGTGCCAGCAGTGAATTGACAGGGGGCCAAGTTTACTATGGC. This translates into CASSELTGGQVYYG. The CDR3, in full, reads CASSELTGGQVYYGYTF.

With regard to this clone: The read finishes 3 residues shy of the CDR3 end, and the germline J gene is used to complete it. The chain employs TRBV7-8 and TRBJ1-1; 8 bases map to TRBD1. This CDR3 comprises 15 residues. Germline V lookup: CDR1 SGHVS, CDR2 FQNEAQ. Trimming took 5 bases from V and 2 from J; bases not matched to a gene: 7. CDR3 bases read: TGTGCCAGCAGCCGATATGGACAGGGAAACACTGAA. The encoded protein is CASSRYGQGNTE. The whole CDR3 sequence reads CASSRYGQGNTEAFF.

In regard to this clone: The read ends 3 residues shy of where the CDR3 ends; the end is completed using the germline J gene. The rearrangement links TRBV5-1 to TRBJ1-4; possible D gene TRBD1, 5 bases. This CDR3 region has 14 residues. Per germline, CDR1 SGHRS and CDR2 YFSETQ. Trimming took 0 bases from V and 7 from J, leaving 10 bases between them. The part of the CDR3 DNA that was read is TGCGCCAGCAGCTTGGCCAGGGAGGGTGAAAAA. This gives the protein CASSLAREGEK. The entire CDR3 is CASSLAREGEKLFF.

Concerning this clone itself: The read ends 3 residues early relative to the CDR3; the germline J gene fills the gap. The chain recombines TRBV2 with TRBJ1-2, with 9 bases matching TRBD1. The J segment lost 5 bases and the V segment lost 4 bases, leaving 2 bases of the junction unmatched. The germline V gene has CDR1 SNHLY and CDR2 FYNNEI. This CDR3 contains 13 residues. The covered CDR3 bases are TGTGCCAGCAGTGTGGACAGGGGATATGGC. This gives the protein CASSVDRGYG. The full CDR3 reads CASSVDRGYGYTF.

Notes on this clone: The read comes to an end 3 residues before the CDR3 does, leaving the germline J gene to fill in the end. The rearrangement uses TRBV2 and TRBJ2-1; 12 positions agree with TRBD2. The CDR3 is 15 residues long. The germline CDR1 and CDR2 sequences are SNHLY and FYNNEI. Germline trimming cut 5 bases from V and 7 bases from J; bases unmatched to any gene: 6. CDR3 DNA (partial): TGTGCCAGCAGTAAAACTAGCGGGGGGAAGAATGAG. Its protein product is CASSKTSGGKNE. The entire CDR3 protein is CASSKTSGGKNEQFF.

Notes on this clone: The sequenced fragment ends 3 residues before the CDR3 boundary, so the rest is inferred from the germline J gene. This chain links TRBV7-2 with TRBJ1-1; a possible D gene is TRBD1 (5 bases). Per germline, CDR1 SGHTA and CDR2 FQGNSA. The CDR3 length is 14 residues. Trimming left V 5 bases short and J 0 bases short, with 10 bases between. Partial CDR3 DNA: TGTGCCAGCAGCCCTGGACAAGTGAACACTGAA. Amino acid sequence: CASSPGQVNTE. The full CDR3 reads CASSPGQVNTEAFF.

Concerning this clone itself: The read is 3 residues too short to cover the CDR3 end, so that end is filled in from the germline J gene. This chain links TRBV4-2 with TRBJ2-7, with 9 positions matching TRBD1. The CDR3 spans 19 residues. Germline CDR1 LGHNA, CDR2 YNFKEQ. V lost 4 bases, J lost 1 base, and 17 bases stayed unmatched. Incomplete CDR3 DNA: TGTGCCAGCAGCCTCAGATTTCTAACCGGGACAGGGATTTCCTACGAG. Translation: CASSLRFLTGTGISYE. The full CDR3 protein reads CASSLRFLTGTGISYEQYF.

As to this clone: The missing CDR3 end, 3 residues past where the read stops, is filled in from the germline J gene. This sequence joins TRBV10-3 and TRBJ2-5; 8 bases are a match to TRBD2. V lost 3 bases, J lost 2 bases, and 2 bases stayed unmatched. CDR1 ENHRY and CDR2 SYGVKD come from the germline V gene. The CDR3 contains 14 residues. CDR3 region: CAISEIAGQETQYF. CDR3 DNA (partial): TGTGCCATCAGTGAAATAGCGGGGCAAGAGACC.

In the case of this clone: The read stops 3 residues short of the end of the CDR3; the missing end is completed from the germline J gene. The chain uses TRBV7-9 and TRBJ2-3; TRBD1 might be the D (6 bases). The CDR3 runs 13 residues. Trimming took off 3 bases at V and 5 bases at J, with 9 bases between the two ends. Germline CDR1 and CDR2: SEHNR and FQNEAQ (reference sequence). CDR3 protein: CASSFTGRDTQYF. CDR3 DNA, as far as it was read: TGTGCCAGCAGCTTCACAGGGCGAGATACG.

As concerns this clone: With the read ending 3 residues before the CDR3 end, the germline J gene is used to fill in that end. This sequence joins TRBV6-1 and TRBJ2-7; no clear D gene. Germline CDR1 reads MNHNS; CDR2 reads SASEGT. The CDR3 is 14 amino acids. V lost 4 bases and J 3 bases, leaving 13 bases between the germline ends. The CDR3 here is CASSVSGDFYEQYF. CDR3 bases read: TGTGCCAGCAGTGTGTCAGGCGATTTCTACGAG.

As concerns this clone: The read falls 3 residues short of the CDR3 end, and the missing part is taken from the germline J gene. The V call is TRBV20-1, the J call TRBJ1-5; TRBD1 aligns across 8 bases. The trim removed 3 bases at V and 0 bases at J, leaving 7 bases unmatched. The CDR3 consists of 16 residues. Germline assignment: CDR1 DFQATT and CDR2 SNEGSKA (reference sequence). Partial CDR3 DNA: TGCAGTGCTAGGGACAGACAGGGGAATAGCAATCAGCCC. The encoded protein is CSARDRQGNSNQP. The whole CDR3 region reads CSARDRQGNSNQPQHF.

Worth noting for this clone: The read ends 3 residues before the CDR3 terminus; that terminus is restored from the germline J gene. The gene calls are TRBV7-9 and TRBJ1-5; D unclear. The germline CDR1 and CDR2 sequences are SEHNR and FQNEAQ (reference sequence). The ends were cut back, 10 bases at V and 0 bases at J, with 7 bases in the middle. The CDR3 is 12 amino acids. The sequenced part of the CDR3 DNA is TGTGCCATCCAGTATAGCAATCAGCCC. Protein sequence: CAIQYSNQP. The entire CDR3 is CAIQYSNQPQHF.